Listed below are T cell receptor beta chains from one sample, sequenced in a study of blood T cell repertoires in COVID-19. The assay was immunoSEQ multiplex PCR, and TCRdb's table has in-frame clones only and misses some. The table shows 150,000 or so clones, with around 82% occurring only once. The sequencing sample was made of peripheral blood. The receptors derive from a man aged 55-75 years who had recovered from COVID-19. Each CDR3 is given with its conserved first and last residue. D genes are given only for firm matches. A clone size is listed for some rows: how often the clone was seen (once, few, many), or a class if it is expanded.

v_call	j_call	cdr3_length	d_call	clone_size	cdr3_nt	cdr3_aa
TRBV19	TRBJ1-2	16	-	-	TGTGCCAGTACCCATGCTGGGGGGGCGGCTAACTATGGCTACACCTTC	CASTHAGGAANYGYTF
TRBV30	TRBJ1-2	14	-	once	TGTGCCTGGAGTAGACAGGCCCTAGCGGGAGGCTACACCTTC	CAWSRQALAGGYTF
TRBV5-1	TRBJ1-4	14	-	-	TGCGCCAGCAACCCCGGGGGGCTGAATGAAAAACTGTTTTTT	CASNPGGLNEKLFF
TRBV11-2	TRBJ2-1	15	-	-	TGTGCCAGCAGCCGCATCGGGGGCTCCTACAATGAGCAGTTCTTC	CASSRIGGSYNEQFF
TRBV19	TRBJ2-5	14	-	-	TGTGCCAGTAGTACCCCGGGGATTCAAGAGACCCAGTACTTC	CASSTPGIQETQYF
TRBV19	TRBJ1-6	12	-	-	TGTGCCAGTAGTTCCCAAGCTTCACCCCTCCACTTT	CASSSQASPLHF
TRBV15	TRBJ1-2	19	TRBD1	-	TGTGCCACCAGCAGAGATAGAACGGGACAGGAGGCCCCCGGCTATGGCTACACCTTC	CATSRDRTGQEAPGYGYTF
TRBV21-1	TRBJ1-2	20	-	-	TGTGCCAGCAGCAAAGAGGAGGGACAGGGGTTGGGTAATGGTCGGTATGGCTACACCTTC	CASSKEEGQGLGNGRYGYTF
TRBV6-5	TRBJ2-3	16	-	-	TGTGCCAGCAGTTCCCCTTATGGTAGTTTATCAGATACGCAGTATTTT	CASSSPYGSLSDTQYF
TRBV6-2/TRBV6-3	TRBJ1-2	14	TRBD1	once	TGTGCCAGCAGCCTACAGGGACAGGGAAGTGGCTACACCTTC	CASSLQGQGSGYTF
TRBV6-5	TRBJ1-1	14	-	-	TGTGCCAGCAGTTACTCGACAGGGAACACTGAAGCTTTCTTT	CASSYSTGNTEAFF
TRBV9	TRBJ1-2	14	-	-	TGTGCCAGCAGCGTAGGACAGTCGAACTATGGCTACACCTTC	CASSVGQSNYGYTF
TRBV30	TRBJ1-6	14	-	-	TGTGCCTGGAGTTCAGGGGTAGATGATTCACCCCTCCACTTT	CAWSSGVDDSPLHF
TRBV11-2	TRBJ1-2	14	-	once	TGTGCCAGCAGCTTAGGTCGCTGGGGCGGTGGCTACACCTTC	CASSLGRWGGGYTF
TRBV18	TRBJ2-5	16	TRBD1	-	TGTGCCAGCTCACCGCTAGAAAGGGGGCGAGTGGAGACCCAGTACTTC	CASSPLERGRVETQYF
TRBV30	TRBJ1-6	18	TRBD1	-	TGTGCCTGGAGTGTTCCAGGGGGCGGTGTCTCCTATAATTCACCCCTCCACTTT	CAWSVPGGGVSYNSPLHF
TRBV7-6	TRBJ2-1	16	TRBD2	-	TGTGCCAGCAGCCAACCCCTAGCGGGGGGGCGAGATGAGCAGTTCTTC	CASSQPLAGGRDEQFF
TRBV30	TRBJ1-1	15	TRBD1	-	TGTGCCTGCCTAGACAGGGGCTACTGGAACACTGAAGCTTTCTTT	CACLDRGYWNTEAFF
TRBV30	TRBJ1-2	14	TRBD1	-	TGTGCCTGGACTCTGACAGGGGGCGTCTATGGCTACACCTTC	CAWTLTGGVYGYTF
TRBV5-1	TRBJ1-2	14	-	-	TGCGCCAGCAGCTCACCCTCACAGGGCGGAGGCTACACCTTC	CASSSPSQGGGYTF
TRBV12-3/TRBV12-4	TRBJ1-6	13	-	-	TGTGCCAGCAGTCTCCTCCGGGAATCACCCCTCCACTTT	CASSLLRESPLHF
TRBV5-1	TRBJ2-1	17	-	-	TGCGCCAGCAGCAAGGACGGGGGGCTGGAGACAGCGAGGGAGCAGTTCTTC	CASSKDGGLETAREQFF
TRBV5-1	TRBJ2-2	16	TRBD1	-	TGCGCCAGCAGTCTTCTCGGGACAGTCAACACCGGGGAGCTGTTTTTT	CASSLLGTVNTGELFF
TRBV9	TRBJ2-1	14	TRBD2	-	TGTGCCAGCAGCATAGCGGGGGGTTACAATGAGCAGTTCTTC	CASSIAGGYNEQFF
TRBV10-3	TRBJ1-1	14	-	-	TGTGCCATCAGTGTGAAGGGGCAGCACACTGAAGCTTTCTTT	CAISVKGQHTEAFF
TRBV13	TRBJ1-2	15	TRBD1	once	TGTGCCAGCAGCCCGGACAGGGGGCGTGGATATGGCTACACCTTC	CASSPDRGRGYGYTF
TRBV3-1/TRBV3-2	TRBJ2-7	12	-	-	TGTGCCAGCTCCCGGGGAGACTACGAGCAGTACTTC	CASSRGDYEQYF
TRBV6-5	TRBJ2-1	11	-	-	TGTGCCAGCATCAGGGTATATGAGCAGTTCTTC	CASIRVYEQFF
TRBV3-1/TRBV3-2	TRBJ1-3	13	-	-	TGTGCCAGCAGCCAGGCCCGGGTTGGGACCATATATTTT	CASSQARVGTIYF
TRBV6-1	TRBJ2-3	17	TRBD1	-	TGTGCCAGCAGTGAAGCGGGTGGGGGACAGGTATCGGATACGCAGTATTTT	CASSEAGGGQVSDTQYF
TRBV5-1	TRBJ2-3	15	TRBD1	-	TGCGCCAGCAGCTTGGCAACAGGGGAAGCAGATACGCAGTATTTT	CASSLATGEADTQYF
TRBV7-2	TRBJ2-2	16	TRBD2	-	TGTGCCAGCAAACTAGCGGGGGGGAAGAACACCGGGGAGCTGTTTTTT	CASKLAGGKNTGELFF
TRBV4-1	TRBJ1-5	14	-	-	TGCGCCAGCAGCCAAGATCCCAGGGATCAGCCCCAGCATTTT	CASSQDPRDQPQHF
TRBV5-1	TRBJ2-2	16	TRBD2	-	TGCGCCAGCAGCTCTAGGGCGCGGGGGGCCACCGGGGAGCTGTTTTTT	CASSSRARGATGELFF
TRBV3-1/TRBV3-2	TRBJ1-4	17	-	once	TGTGCCAGCAGCCAAGGGTCGGGTGGGGGGTTTGGTGAAAAACTGTTTTTT	CASSQGSGGGFGEKLFF
TRBV9	TRBJ2-3	16	TRBD2	-	TGTGCCAGCAGCCCGAGACTAGCGGGGGAGTCAGATACGCAGTATTTT	CASSPRLAGESDTQYF
TRBV7-3	TRBJ1-6	15	TRBD1	-	TGTGCCAGCAGCTCGGAGGGACAGGGGAATTCACCCCTCCACTTT	CASSSEGQGNSPLHF
TRBV30	TRBJ1-5	14	-	-	TGTGCCTCCACCAGCGGGCGAACGGGCCAGCCCCAGCATTTT	CASTSGRTGQPQHF
TRBV19	TRBJ1-3	16	-	-	TGTGCCAGTAGTAACCCGCACACGGGATCAGGAAACACCATATATTTT	CASSNPHTGSGNTIYF
TRBV6-5	TRBJ1-1	13	-	-	TGTGCCAGCGCAGGAGGGATGAACACTGAAGCTTTCTTT	CASAGGMNTEAFF
TRBV7-2	TRBJ2-1	15	-	-	TGTGCCAGCAGCTTAGGGTCTCAGATATACAATGAGCAGTTCTTC	CASSLGSQIYNEQFF